This TCR beta chain was sequenced during a study of siplizumab effects on memory and regulatory T cells. General observations from the study: Only a minority of proliferating CD4+ or CD8+ clones had an assignable naive or memory phenotype, with roughly 75-97% lacking one. Researchers could map only a minor fraction of alloreactive clones to unstimulated subsets.

Each sample yielded 90,000 to 100,000 assayed TCR templates. The method was immunoSEQ multiplex PCR; TCRdb's version includes in-frame clones alone and lacks a portion of them. This table has about 50,000 clones, just over 95% appearing once. As concerns this clone: Its matching antigen is unknown.

CDR1 and CDR2 from the germline V gene are MNHEY and SMNVEV (reference sequence). This CDR3 has 16 amino acids. V was clipped by 5 bases and J by 2 bases; unmatched bases: 10. Sequenced input: naive CD8+ T cells sorted from blood. The chain is built from TRBV27 and TRBJ2-3, with TRBD2 matching over 7 bases. This sequence originates from a human donor in good health. CDR3 nucleotide sequence: TGTGCCAGCAGTAACCTAGCGGTTCTAGCCACAGATACGCAGTATTTT. Translation: CASSNLAVLATDTQYF.